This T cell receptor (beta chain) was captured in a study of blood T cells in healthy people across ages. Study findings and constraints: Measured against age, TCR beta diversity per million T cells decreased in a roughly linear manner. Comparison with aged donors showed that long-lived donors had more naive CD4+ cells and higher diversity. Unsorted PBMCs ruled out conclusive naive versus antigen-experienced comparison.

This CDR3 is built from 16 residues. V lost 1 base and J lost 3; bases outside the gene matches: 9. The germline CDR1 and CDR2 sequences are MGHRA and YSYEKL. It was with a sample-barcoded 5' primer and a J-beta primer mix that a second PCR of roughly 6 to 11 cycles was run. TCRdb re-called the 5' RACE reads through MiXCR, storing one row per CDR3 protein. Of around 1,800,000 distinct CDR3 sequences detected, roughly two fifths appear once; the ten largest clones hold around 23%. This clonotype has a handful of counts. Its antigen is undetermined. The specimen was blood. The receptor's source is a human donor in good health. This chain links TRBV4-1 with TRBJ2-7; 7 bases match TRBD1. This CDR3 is CASSQGPDRVLYEQYF. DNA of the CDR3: TGCGCCAGCAGCCAAGGGCCCGACAGGGTTCTCTACGAGCAGTACTTC.